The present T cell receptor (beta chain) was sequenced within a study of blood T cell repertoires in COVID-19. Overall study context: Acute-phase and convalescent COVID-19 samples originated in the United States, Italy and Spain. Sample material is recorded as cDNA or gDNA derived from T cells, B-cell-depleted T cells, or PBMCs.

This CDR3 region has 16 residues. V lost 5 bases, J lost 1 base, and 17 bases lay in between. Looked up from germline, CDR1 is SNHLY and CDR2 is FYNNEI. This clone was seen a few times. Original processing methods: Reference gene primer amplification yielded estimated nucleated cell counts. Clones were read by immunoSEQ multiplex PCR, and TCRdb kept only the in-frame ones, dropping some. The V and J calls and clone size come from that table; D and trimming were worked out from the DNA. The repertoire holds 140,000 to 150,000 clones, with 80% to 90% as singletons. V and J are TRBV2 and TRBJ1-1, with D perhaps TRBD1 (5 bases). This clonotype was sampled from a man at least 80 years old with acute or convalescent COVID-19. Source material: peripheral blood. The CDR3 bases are TGTGCCAGCAGTCCTCGGGCAGGGTTGTGGAACACTGAAGCTTTCTTT. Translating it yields CASSPRAGLWNTEAFF.